The rows below give T cell receptor beta chains drawn from one sample of a study of T cells in localized non-small cell lung cancer. Assay used: immunoSEQ multiplex PCR; TCRdb lists only in-frame clones, some missing. The repertoire holds around 69,000 clones, with under 90% as singletons. The specimen was peripheral blood, collected before any cancer treatment. These receptors were taken from a woman between 35 and 75 years old with stage I lung adenocarcinoma. Each CDR3 is given with its conserved first and last residue. The order of the fields is CDR3 DNA, CDR3 protein, clone size, V gene, J gene, CDR3 length, D gene. The D gene is left open where the match is weak. Rows give clone size only sometimes, using once, few, many, or a class for an expanded clone.

cdr3_nt: TGCGCCAGCAGCTTACAGACAGGCTCCTACGAGCAGTACTTC
cdr3_aa: CASSLQTGSYEQYF
clone_size: .
v_call: TRBV5-1
j_call: TRBJ2-7
cdr3_length: 14
d_call: .

cdr3_nt: TGTGCCAGCAGCTTACTAAGCGGGAGTTGGGAGACCCAGTACTTC
cdr3_aa: CASSLLSGSWETQYF
clone_size: .
v_call: TRBV7-9
j_call: TRBJ2-5
cdr3_length: 15
d_call: TRBD2

cdr3_nt: TGTGCCAGCAGCTCGACAGGGGGCGGCTACGAGCAGTACTTC
cdr3_aa: CASSSTGGGYEQYF
clone_size: once
v_call: TRBV5-6
j_call: TRBJ2-7
cdr3_length: 14
d_call: TRBD1

cdr3_nt: TGTGCCAGCAGCCCAGTACGGGGGGATAATTCACCCCTCCACTTT
cdr3_aa: CASSPVRGDNSPLHF
clone_size: once
v_call: TRBV9
j_call: TRBJ1-6
cdr3_length: 15
d_call: .

cdr3_nt: TGTGCCAGTAGCCGGGACACCCGTTCCACAGATACGCAGTATTTT
cdr3_aa: CASSRDTRSTDTQYF
clone_size: .
v_call: TRBV19
j_call: TRBJ2-3
cdr3_length: 15
d_call: .

cdr3_nt: TGTGCCAGCAGCTCGGGCGATACCTACGAGCAGTACTTC
cdr3_aa: CASSSGDTYEQYF
clone_size: .
v_call: TRBV7-2
j_call: TRBJ2-7
cdr3_length: 13
d_call: .

cdr3_nt: TGTGCCAGTAGGGCCCTGGGGTGGGAGACCCAGTACTTC
cdr3_aa: CASRALGWETQYF
clone_size: .
v_call: TRBV19
j_call: TRBJ2-5
cdr3_length: 13
d_call: .

cdr3_nt: TGCGCCAGCAGTCCGACAGGACTAGGAAACACTGAAGCTTTCTTT
cdr3_aa: CASSPTGLGNTEAFF
clone_size: .
v_call: TRBV5-1
j_call: TRBJ1-1
cdr3_length: 15
d_call: .

cdr3_nt: TGTGCCAGTAGTATCCGACAGGGTTTTACGCAGTTCTTC
cdr3_aa: CASSIRQGFTQFF
clone_size: once
v_call: TRBV19
j_call: TRBJ2-1
cdr3_length: 13
d_call: TRBD1

cdr3_nt: TGTGCCAGCAGCTTGGATCCCCCACAGACCTACGAGCAGTACTTC
cdr3_aa: CASSLDPPQTYEQYF
clone_size: .
v_call: TRBV5-5
j_call: TRBJ2-7
cdr3_length: 15
d_call: .

cdr3_nt: TGTGCCAGCAGTTACTTCGTGGGGCCTAATGAAAAACTGTTTTTT
cdr3_aa: CASSYFVGPNEKLFF
clone_size: .
v_call: TRBV6-5
j_call: TRBJ1-4
cdr3_length: 15
d_call: .

cdr3_nt: TGTGCCAGCAGCGCTGGGACAGGGAACGAAAAACTGTTTTTT
cdr3_aa: CASSAGTGNEKLFF
clone_size: .
v_call: TRBV2
j_call: TRBJ1-4
cdr3_length: 14
d_call: TRBD1

cdr3_nt: TGTGCCATCAGGGCCACGGGAGGACAAGAGACCCAGTACTTC
cdr3_aa: CAIRATGGQETQYF
clone_size: .
v_call: TRBV10-3
j_call: TRBJ2-5
cdr3_length: 14
d_call: TRBD2

cdr3_nt: TGTGCCAGCAGCCTGGAACAGGGGGCCGGGACTGGCTACACCTTC
cdr3_aa: CASSLEQGAGTGYTF
clone_size: .
v_call: TRBV5-6
j_call: TRBJ1-2
cdr3_length: 15
d_call: TRBD1

cdr3_nt: TGTGCCAGCAGCCGACTAGCGGGAGGGACCTACGAGCAGTACTTC
cdr3_aa: CASSRLAGGTYEQYF
clone_size: .
v_call: TRBV5-6
j_call: TRBJ2-7
cdr3_length: 15
d_call: TRBD2

cdr3_nt: TGTGCCAGCAGCGTAGTTGTGGGCGTGAACACTGAAGCTTTCTTT
cdr3_aa: CASSVVVGVNTEAFF
clone_size: .
v_call: TRBV9
j_call: TRBJ1-1
cdr3_length: 15
d_call: .

cdr3_nt: TGCAGATCGGATACTAACTATGGCTACACCTTC
cdr3_aa: CRSDTNYGYTF
clone_size: once
v_call: TRBV20-1
j_call: TRBJ1-2
cdr3_length: 11
d_call: .

cdr3_nt: TGTGCCAGTAGTATAGATTCAGGGGTAAACACTGAAGCTTTCTTT
cdr3_aa: CASSIDSGVNTEAFF
clone_size: .
v_call: TRBV19
j_call: TRBJ1-1
cdr3_length: 15
d_call: .

cdr3_nt: TGCAGCGTTGATAAGGGACAGGGGGCAGGGGAGACCCAGTACTTC
cdr3_aa: CSVDKGQGAGETQYF
clone_size: .
v_call: TRBV29-1
j_call: TRBJ2-5
cdr3_length: 15
d_call: TRBD1

cdr3_nt: TGTGCCAGCAGCTTAACCGGGACGGGAGCCTACGAGCAGTACTTC
cdr3_aa: CASSLTGTGAYEQYF
clone_size: .
v_call: TRBV7-3
j_call: TRBJ2-7
cdr3_length: 15
d_call: .

cdr3_nt: TGTGCCAGCAGTGATACTAGCCCCGACACCGGGGAGCTGTTTTTT
cdr3_aa: CASSDTSPDTGELFF
clone_size: .
v_call: TRBV2
j_call: TRBJ2-2
cdr3_length: 15
d_call: .

cdr3_nt: TGTGCCAGTAGTCCCCCGGGACTAGCGGGAGGGCCCGGGGGGGAGCTGTTTTTT
cdr3_aa: CASSPPGLAGGPGGELFF
clone_size: .
v_call: TRBV19
j_call: TRBJ2-2
cdr3_length: 18
d_call: TRBD2

cdr3_nt: TGTGCCAGCAGCTTATCCCTACCGAGGGGCACCGGGGAGCTGTTTTTT
cdr3_aa: CASSLSLPRGTGELFF
clone_size: .
v_call: TRBV7-2
j_call: TRBJ2-2
cdr3_length: 16
d_call: .

cdr3_nt: TGTGCCAGCAGCCAAGGGACCGGGGAGCTGTTTTTT
cdr3_aa: CASSQGTGELFF
clone_size: .
v_call: TRBV4-2
j_call: TRBJ2-2
cdr3_length: 12
d_call: .

cdr3_nt: TGTGCCAGCAGCGGGGAACTCTATGGAAACACCATATATTTT
cdr3_aa: CASSGELYGNTIYF
clone_size: .
v_call: TRBV2
j_call: TRBJ1-3
cdr3_length: 14
d_call: .

cdr3_nt: TGCGCCAGCAGCCCTAACACAGATACGCAGTATTTT
cdr3_aa: CASSPNTDTQYF
clone_size: .
v_call: TRBV5-1
j_call: TRBJ2-3
cdr3_length: 12
d_call: .

cdr3_nt: TGCAGCGTTGTACGGAGGGACGGCGAGCAGTACTTC
cdr3_aa: CSVVRRDGEQYF
clone_size: .
v_call: TRBV29-1
j_call: TRBJ2-7
cdr3_length: 12
d_call: .

cdr3_nt: TGTGCCTGGAGTGTAACGGCTCCCTACGAGCAGTACTTC
cdr3_aa: CAWSVTAPYEQYF
clone_size: .
v_call: TRBV30
j_call: TRBJ2-7
cdr3_length: 13
d_call: .

cdr3_nt: TGTGCCAGCAGGTTAGGTCCTCCAACAGGGGGTCCCGGGGAGCTGTTTTTT
cdr3_aa: CASRLGPPTGGPGELFF
clone_size: .
v_call: TRBV5-6
j_call: TRBJ2-2
cdr3_length: 17
d_call: TRBD1

cdr3_nt: TGTGCCAGTAGTACGAGGGACAGGCCCGGAAAGACCCAGTACTTC
cdr3_aa: CASSTRDRPGKTQYF
clone_size: .
v_call: TRBV19
j_call: TRBJ2-5
cdr3_length: 15
d_call: TRBD1

cdr3_nt: TGCGCCAGCAGCCTTGGGGGACTAGCGGGGGATAACCCAGATACGCAGTATTTT
cdr3_aa: CASSLGGLAGDNPDTQYF
clone_size: .
v_call: TRBV5-1
j_call: TRBJ2-3
cdr3_length: 18
d_call: TRBD2

cdr3_nt: TGTGCCAGCTCACCGGAAGCGGGAGGGGGTAGCGAGCAGTACTTC
cdr3_aa: CASSPEAGGGSEQYF
clone_size: .
v_call: TRBV18
j_call: TRBJ2-7
cdr3_length: 15
d_call: TRBD2

cdr3_nt: TGTGCCAGCAGCGAACAAATTGCGAACACTGAAGCTTTCTTT
cdr3_aa: CASSEQIANTEAFF
clone_size: once
v_call: TRBV9
j_call: TRBJ1-1
cdr3_length: 14
d_call: .

cdr3_nt: TGTGCCAGCAGCCAAGAGAGGGTCAGAGAGACCCAGTACTTC
cdr3_aa: CASSQERVRETQYF
clone_size: .
v_call: TRBV4-2
j_call: TRBJ2-5
cdr3_length: 14
d_call: .

cdr3_nt: TGTGCCAGCAGCCTACAAGGCCAGAGGGGAACTGAAGCTTTCTTT
cdr3_aa: CASSLQGQRGTEAFF
clone_size: .
v_call: TRBV7-3
j_call: TRBJ1-1
cdr3_length: 15
d_call: .

cdr3_nt: TGCGCCAGCAGCCAAGATATGGGGGCAGTTGGTTCTGGAAACACCATATATTTT
cdr3_aa: CASSQDMGAVGSGNTIYF
clone_size: .
v_call: TRBV4-1
j_call: TRBJ1-3
cdr3_length: 18
d_call: .

cdr3_nt: TGTGCCAGCAGCTTAGGGAAACAGGGGGCGCTGGCCGGGGAGCTGTTTTTT
cdr3_aa: CASSLGKQGALAGELFF
clone_size: .
v_call: TRBV7-9
j_call: TRBJ2-2
cdr3_length: 17
d_call: TRBD1

cdr3_nt: TGTGCCAGCAGTCCAGATTACACACCCGGGGCCTACGAGCAGTACTTC
cdr3_aa: CASSPDYTPGAYEQYF
clone_size: .
v_call: TRBV27
j_call: TRBJ2-7
cdr3_length: 16
d_call: .

cdr3_nt: TGTGCCAGCAGCTTAGGAGGCAGGGGAATCTATGGCTACACCTTC
cdr3_aa: CASSLGGRGIYGYTF
clone_size: .
v_call: TRBV5-4
j_call: TRBJ1-2
cdr3_length: 15
d_call: .

cdr3_nt: TGTGCCAGCAGCTTAGCCCCCCCTGTGGTAAGGGAGTTCTTC
cdr3_aa: CASSLAPPVVREFF
clone_size: .
v_call: TRBV7-9
j_call: TRBJ2-1
cdr3_length: 14
d_call: .

cdr3_nt: TGCGCCAGCAGCTTGGGTTCGGGAATAGTAGGGGCGGTCTATGGCTACACCTTC
cdr3_aa: CASSLGSGIVGAVYGYTF
clone_size: .
v_call: TRBV5-1
j_call: TRBJ1-2
cdr3_length: 18
d_call: .

cdr3_nt: TGTGCCTGGAGTGTTCCCGGAAATGAGCAGTTCTTC
cdr3_aa: CAWSVPGNEQFF
clone_size: .
v_call: TRBV30
j_call: TRBJ2-1
cdr3_length: 12
d_call: .

cdr3_nt: TGCGCCAGCAGCTTTGTAGGGACCGTGAACACCGGGGAGCTGTTTTTT
cdr3_aa: CASSFVGTVNTGELFF
clone_size: .
v_call: TRBV5-1
j_call: TRBJ2-2
cdr3_length: 16
d_call: .

cdr3_nt: TGTGCCTGGAGTGTGGCAGTTACCAACTATGGCTACACCTTC
cdr3_aa: CAWSVAVTNYGYTF
clone_size: once
v_call: TRBV30
j_call: TRBJ1-2
cdr3_length: 14
d_call: .

cdr3_nt: TGTGCCAGCAGTTTGACAGCTATTGCCAATCAGCCCCAGCATTTT
cdr3_aa: CASSLTAIANQPQHF
clone_size: .
v_call: TRBV27
j_call: TRBJ1-5
cdr3_length: 15
d_call: .

cdr3_nt: TGTGCCAGCAGTCCTAGAGCAGAGAACTATGGCTACACCTTC
cdr3_aa: CASSPRAENYGYTF
clone_size: .
v_call: TRBV27
j_call: TRBJ1-2
cdr3_length: 14
d_call: .

cdr3_nt: TGCAGCGCGGGGCGCTCCTACGAGCAGTACTTC
cdr3_aa: CSAGRSYEQYF
clone_size: once
v_call: TRBV29-1
j_call: TRBJ2-7
cdr3_length: 11
d_call: .

cdr3_nt: TGTGCCAGCAGCAAATGGGGACAGGGCGATGAAAAACTGTTTTTT
cdr3_aa: CASSKWGQGDEKLFF
clone_size: .
v_call: TRBV21-1
j_call: TRBJ1-4
cdr3_length: 15
d_call: .

cdr3_nt: TGTGCCAGCAGTTTTAGTACGGCAGGGGGCTTGTACGAGCAGTACTTC
cdr3_aa: CASSFSTAGGLYEQYF
clone_size: .
v_call: TRBV28
j_call: TRBJ2-7
cdr3_length: 16
d_call: TRBD1

cdr3_nt: TGTGCCAGCAGCCGTGGGGAGGAATACGAGCAGTACTTC
cdr3_aa: CASSRGEEYEQYF
clone_size: .
v_call: TRBV5-8
j_call: TRBJ2-7
cdr3_length: 13
d_call: .

cdr3_nt: TGTGCCAGCAGCCCCTCCGGGCGGGGGCACACTGAAGCTTTCTTT
cdr3_aa: CASSPSGRGHTEAFF
clone_size: .
v_call: TRBV5-6
j_call: TRBJ1-1
cdr3_length: 15
d_call: .

cdr3_nt: TGCGCCAGCAGCCGACAGGGGACCGGAAACACCATATATTTT
cdr3_aa: CASSRQGTGNTIYF
clone_size: .
v_call: TRBV5-1
j_call: TRBJ1-3
cdr3_length: 14
d_call: TRBD1

cdr3_nt: TGCGCCAGCAGCCGGACTAGAATTAACACCGGGGAGCTGTTTTTT
cdr3_aa: CASSRTRINTGELFF
clone_size: .
v_call: TRBV4-3
j_call: TRBJ2-2
cdr3_length: 15
d_call: TRBD2

cdr3_nt: TGTGCCAGCCGAAGGGCGTCCAGCTCCTACGAGCAGTACTTC
cdr3_aa: CASRRASSSYEQYF
clone_size: .
v_call: TRBV6-6
j_call: TRBJ2-7
cdr3_length: 14
d_call: .

cdr3_nt: TGTGCCAGTAGTAGGAGTCGCGGAAGCTCCTACAATGAGCAGTTCTTC
cdr3_aa: CASSRSRGSSYNEQFF
clone_size: .
v_call: TRBV19
j_call: TRBJ2-1
cdr3_length: 16
d_call: .

cdr3_nt: TGTGCCAGCAGTGAAGCTGGTAGGTTCCGTCAGCCCCAGCATTTT
cdr3_aa: CASSEAGRFRQPQHF
clone_size: once
v_call: TRBV6-1
j_call: TRBJ1-5
cdr3_length: 15
d_call: .

cdr3_nt: TGTGCCAGCGCTTCCATCTCGGGGGGGAGCTCCTACAATGAGCAGTTCTTC
cdr3_aa: CASASISGGSSYNEQFF
clone_size: .
v_call: TRBV11-3
j_call: TRBJ2-1
cdr3_length: 17
d_call: TRBD2

cdr3_nt: TGTGCCAGCCTTGACAGGGGGCGCGGCTACACCTTC
cdr3_aa: CASLDRGRGYTF
clone_size: .
v_call: TRBV28
j_call: TRBJ1-2
cdr3_length: 12
d_call: TRBD1

cdr3_nt: TGTGCCAGCAGTGAAATACGGTATTTTAACTATGGCTACACCTTC
cdr3_aa: CASSEIRYFNYGYTF
clone_size: .
v_call: TRBV6-1
j_call: TRBJ1-2
cdr3_length: 15
d_call: .